One T cell receptor (beta chain) is described in this entry. Antigen unknown. The source of the sample is a study of TIL therapy for anti-PD-1-resistant metastatic lung cancer. Overall study: Tumor harvest preceded PD-1/PD-L1 blockade, followed by nivolumab treatment. Median tumor mutation burden was 1.5 mutations per megabase. Notes on the study in general: Treatment-naive, never-smoker and oncogene-addicted patients were overrepresented in this highly selected cohort.

This was the immunoSEQ v3 assay. Sequencing was performed with immunoSEQ multiplex PCR; in TCRdb, only in-frame clones are kept and a portion is missing. The sample shows 54,000 or so clones, roughly 70% of them seen only once. CDR1 SEHNR and CDR2 FQNEAQ come from the germline V gene (reference sequence). The CDR3 is made up of 13 amino acids. V was pared by 3 bases and J by 4 bases, with 7 bases between. Time point described: pre-treatment sample, taken before nivolumab and TIL therapy. Enrollment ran from October 2017 to early 2020. This clonotype was sampled from a person aged 25 to 85 with non-small cell lung cancer. This material consisted of blood, taken at baseline. This chain links TRBV7-9 with TRBJ1-3; D not certain. The CDR3 DNA follows: TGTGCCAGCAGCTTTCGGCAGGGAAACACCATATATTTT. Protein: CASSFRQGNTIYF.